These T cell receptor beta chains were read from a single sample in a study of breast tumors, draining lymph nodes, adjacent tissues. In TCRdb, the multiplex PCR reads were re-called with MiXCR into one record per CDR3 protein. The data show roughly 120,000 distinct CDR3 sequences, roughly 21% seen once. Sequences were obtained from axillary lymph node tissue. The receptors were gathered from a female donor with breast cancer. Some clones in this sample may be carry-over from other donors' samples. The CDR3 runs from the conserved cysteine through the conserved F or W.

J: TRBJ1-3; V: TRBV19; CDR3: CASSISPGNTIYF
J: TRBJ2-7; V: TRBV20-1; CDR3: CSASPGTSGRPGSYEQYF
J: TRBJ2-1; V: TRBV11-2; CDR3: CASSLRLADDNEQFF
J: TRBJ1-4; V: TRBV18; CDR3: CASSPPGPNEKLFF
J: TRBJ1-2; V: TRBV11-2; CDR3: CASSLLAVNYYGYTF
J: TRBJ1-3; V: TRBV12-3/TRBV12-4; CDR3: CASSSLLVFYSGNTIYF
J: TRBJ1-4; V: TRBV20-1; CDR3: CSVKTAGPGEKLFF
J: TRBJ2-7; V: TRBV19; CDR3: CASSRTLHTSYEQYF
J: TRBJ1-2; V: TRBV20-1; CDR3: CSAGTAGPSSNYGYTF
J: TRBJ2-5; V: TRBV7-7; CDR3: CASTEVSGKGTQYF
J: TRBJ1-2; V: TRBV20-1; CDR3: CSAIYEGANYGYTF
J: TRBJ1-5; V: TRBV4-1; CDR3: CASTGTGGGNQPQHF
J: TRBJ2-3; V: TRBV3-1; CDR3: CASSLTTGADTQYF
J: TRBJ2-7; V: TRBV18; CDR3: CASSQYGYEQYF
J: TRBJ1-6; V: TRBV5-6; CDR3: CASSLLNSPLHF
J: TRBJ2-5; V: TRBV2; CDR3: CASSARGETQYF
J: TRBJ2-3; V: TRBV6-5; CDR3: CASSWGIRTGGTDTQYF
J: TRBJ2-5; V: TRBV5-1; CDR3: CASSLQDQETQYF
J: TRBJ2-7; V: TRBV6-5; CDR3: CASRSTGFYEQYF
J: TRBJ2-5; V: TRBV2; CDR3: CASEGGETQYF
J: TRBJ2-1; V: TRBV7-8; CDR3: CASSLGGSGSYNEQFF
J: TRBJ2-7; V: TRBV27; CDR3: CASSLSYLYGQCF
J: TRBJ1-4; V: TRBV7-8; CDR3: CASSQGGLHEKLFF
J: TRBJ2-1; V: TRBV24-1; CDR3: CATSVGLAYNEQFF
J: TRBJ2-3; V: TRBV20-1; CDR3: CSARDVQRGDADTQYF
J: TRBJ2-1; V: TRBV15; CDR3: CATTIGLGGINEQFF
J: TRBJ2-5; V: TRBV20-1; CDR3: CSGLGGGGGETQYF
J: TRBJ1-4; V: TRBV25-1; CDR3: CASSEYREGASTTNEKLFF
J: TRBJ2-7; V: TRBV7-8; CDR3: CASSLASTRGLYEQYF
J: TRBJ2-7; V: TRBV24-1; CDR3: CATSDGQGLIYEQYF
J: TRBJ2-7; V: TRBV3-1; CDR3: CASSPRTSESYEQYF
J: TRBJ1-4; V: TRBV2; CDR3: CASRAPGGGREKLFF
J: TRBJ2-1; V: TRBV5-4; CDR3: CASSLDAGRRWFF
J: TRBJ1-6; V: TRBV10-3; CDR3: CAISKTGDNSPLHF
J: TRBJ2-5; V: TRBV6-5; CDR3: CASSYVRGETQYF
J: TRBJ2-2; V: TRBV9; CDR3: CASSVGNTGELFF
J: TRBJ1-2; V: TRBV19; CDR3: CASSTIGQGSPSNYGYTF
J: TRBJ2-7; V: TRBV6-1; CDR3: CASSEASGGQTYF
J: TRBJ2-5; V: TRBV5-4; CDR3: CASRNRGTRQETQYF
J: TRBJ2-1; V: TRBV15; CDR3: CATSRDRYNEQFF
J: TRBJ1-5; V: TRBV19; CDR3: CASSITGTGNQPQHF
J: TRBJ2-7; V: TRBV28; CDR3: CASSSTGYSYEQYF
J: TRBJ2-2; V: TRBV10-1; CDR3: CASRELLASGELFF
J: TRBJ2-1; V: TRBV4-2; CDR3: CASSQIGSSGRNEQFF
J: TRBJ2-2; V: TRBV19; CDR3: CASSSLGQGTGELFF
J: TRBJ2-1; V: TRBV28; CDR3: CASTTGGLDSYNEQFF
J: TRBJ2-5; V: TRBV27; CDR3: CASSLYPPLSLRGEETQYF
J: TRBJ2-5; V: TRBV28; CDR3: CASSSGLAELQETQYF
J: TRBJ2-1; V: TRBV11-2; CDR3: CASSLASSFRGRGAYNEQFF
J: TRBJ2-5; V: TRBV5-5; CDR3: CASSLRGETQYF
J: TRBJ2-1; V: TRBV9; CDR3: CASSVEPGSSYNEQFF
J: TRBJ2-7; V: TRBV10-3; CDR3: CAISDRREQYF
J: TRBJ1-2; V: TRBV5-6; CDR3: CASSPDSNYGYTF
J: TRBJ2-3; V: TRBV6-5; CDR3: CASSKTSGWGTDTQYF
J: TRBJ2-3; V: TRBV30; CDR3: CAWSVDLRDTQYF
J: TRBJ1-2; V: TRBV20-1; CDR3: CSARGVDYGYTF
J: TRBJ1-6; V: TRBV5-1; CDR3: CASSLWGNSPLHF
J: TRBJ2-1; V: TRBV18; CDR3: CASSPLSGSVVEQFF
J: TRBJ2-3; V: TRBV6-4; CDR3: CASPGTSGVNTQYF